The 27 T cell receptor beta chains listed next were all sequenced from one sample in a study of T cell clonality in common variable immunodeficiency. Some clones are missing from TCRdb's copy, which holds only in-frame ones; the method was immunoSEQ multiplex PCR. The sample was found to contain some 50,000 clones, and every one recurs. The sequenced sample was peripheral blood mononuclear cells. The receptors were sampled from a person aged 18 to 70 in good health.

This clone showed up many times. The read stops 3 residues short of the end of the CDR3; the missing end is completed from the germline J gene. This chain links TRBV5-5 with TRBJ1-2, with 7 positions matching TRBD1. This CDR3 has 14 amino acids. J gave up 4 bases and V 3 bases, and 6 bases lay outside the gene matches. CDR1 SGHKS and CDR2 YYEKEE come from the germline V gene (reference sequence). The covered CDR3 bases are TGTGCCAGCAGCTGGACAGGCGGGTCCTATGGC. It is translated as CASSWTGGSYG. The whole CDR3 sequence reads CASSWTGGSYGYTF.

Many counts were recorded for this clone. Read data end 3 residues before the CDR3 end; the end is taken from the germline J gene. The chain recombines TRBV29-1 with TRBJ2-2; weak D call: TRBD1 (5 bases). The V gene's germline CDR1 is SQVTM and CDR2 ANQGSEA. The length of the CDR3 is 13 residues. Trimming cost V 4 bases and J 4 bases, with 10 bases left between them. The covered CDR3 bases are TGCAGCGTTGGGCAGGGTCTCACCGGGGAG. It translates to CSVGQGLTGE. The whole CDR3 region reads CSVGQGLTGELFF.

This clone was counted at least ten times. Sequencing ends 3 residues short of the CDR3 end; the germline J gene provides the rest. The gene calls are TRBV2 and TRBJ2-3; D is perhaps TRBD1 (5 bases). V was shortened by 10 bases and J by 3 bases, with 14 bases between the two germline ends. Looked up from germline, CDR1 is SNHLY and CDR2 is FYNNEI. This CDR3 is 13 amino acids long. CDR3 protein: CANAQGRTDTQYF. Partial CDR3 DNA: TGTGCCAATGCCCAGGGAAGGACAGATACG.

In its sample, this clone was seen many times. With the read ending 3 residues before the CDR3 end, the germline J gene is used to fill in that end. The chain is built from TRBV4-1 and TRBJ2-7; 8 bases line up with TRBD1. This CDR3 has 16 amino acids. The V and J ends lost 1 base and 4 bases, in that order; junction bases with no gene match: 9. Germline CDR1 is MGHRA and CDR2 is YSYEKL. CDR3 DNA, as far as it was read: TGCGCCAGCAGCCAAGTTTCGGCAGGGGGCTTATACGAG. Its protein is CASSQVSAGGLYE. In full, the CDR3 reads CASSQVSAGGLYEQYF.

This clone was seen repeatedly, ten times or more. The read finishes 3 residues shy of the CDR3 end, and the germline J gene is used to complete it. This sequence joins TRBV4-2 and TRBJ2-7; the match to TRBD1 covers 9 bases. The J segment lost 3 bases and the V segment lost 6 bases, leaving 9 bases of the junction unmatched. CDR1 is LGHNA, CDR2 YNFKEQ, per germline. CDR3 size: 15 residues. The part of the CDR3 DNA that was read is TGTGCCAGCAGTGAAACGGGACAGGGTCTCTACGAG. Amino acids: CASSETGQGLYE. The CDR3 in full is CASSETGQGLYEQYF.

Notes on this clone: The read ends 3 residues early relative to the CDR3; the germline J gene fills the gap. This chain connects TRBV7-6 to TRBJ1-2; tentatively, D is TRBD1 (6 bases). CDR3 length equals 15 residues. Per the germline V gene, CDR1 is SGHVS and CDR2 is FNYEAQ. The DNA read from the CDR3 is TGTGCCAGCAGCAGGGAGGGGGACAAAGACGACGAC. It is translated as CASSREGDKDDD. The full CDR3 is CASSREGDKDDDYTF.

This clone occurred many times. The DNA ends 3 residues before the CDR3 does, and the rest of the CDR3 is filled in from the germline J gene. V usage is TRBV23-1 and J usage is TRBJ2-2; D possibly corresponds to TRBD1 (6 bases). TRBV23-1 is recorded as an ORF, its role being uncertain. The germline V and J ends were trimmed by 8 bases and 6 bases, with 13 bases remaining between them. The CDR3 sequence is 13 residues long. CDR3 protein: CASGYRAAGELFF. The sequenced part of the CDR3 DNA is TGCGCCAGCGGTTACAGGGCAGCCGGGGAG.

This clone was detected many times. The read terminates 3 residues ahead of where the CDR3 ends, so the germline J gene completes it. The chain has TRBV30 and TRBJ1-2; 10 bases line up with TRBD1. CDR3 length: 17 amino acids. CDR1 and CDR2 from the germline V gene are GTSNPN and SVGIG (reference sequence). V lost 2 bases to trimming and J lost 5 bases; unmatched junction nucleotides: 14. The covered CDR3 bases are TGTGCCTGGAGTACCCTCTTCGGGACAGGGGTTGGTTATGGC. Translated: CAWSTLFGTGVGYG. The whole CDR3 sequence is CAWSTLFGTGVGYGYTF.

This clone was detected many times. With the read ending 3 residues before the CDR3 end, the germline J gene is used to fill in that end. V is TRBV18 and J is TRBJ1-2, with 7 bases fitting TRBD1. The CDR3 sequence is 14 residues long. Trimming cost V 3 bases and J 5 bases; bases outside gene matches: 6. Germline V gene data show CDR1 as KGHSH and CDR2 as LQKENI. The CDR3 protein is CASSPGQSLYGYTF. The part of the CDR3 DNA that was read is TGTGCCAGCTCACCGGGACAGTCTCTTTATGGC.

This clone came up many times. The CDR3 end falls 3 residues outside the read, so it is completed with the germline J gene. The genes are TRBV19 and TRBJ2-2; 7 bases fit TRBD1. CDR1 LNHDA and CDR2 SQIVND come from the germline V gene (reference sequence). The V gene end was trimmed by 6 bases and the J gene end by 10 bases; junction bases not matched to a gene: 14. This CDR3 spans 15 amino acids. The CDR3 DNA, read in part, is TGTGCCAGTAGCCCACAGGGGCTCGGGTTCAAGGAG. It specifies CASSPQGLGFKE. The whole CDR3 protein reads CASSPQGLGFKELFF.

Ten or more counts support this clone. The observed sequence ends 3 residues before the CDR3 terminus, with the missing tail filled in from the germline J gene. This sequence joins TRBV11-2 and TRBJ2-6; no reliable D call. Trimming shortened V by 7 bases and J by 3 bases, and 4 bases separated the two germline ends. In germline, CDR1 is SGHAT, CDR2 FQNNGV. This CDR3 comprises 12 residues. CDR3 amino acids: CASNSGANVLTF. CDR3 DNA, as far as it was read: TGTGCCAGCAATAGTGGGGCCAACGTC.

This clone was recorded a few times. The read finishes 3 residues shy of the CDR3 end, and the germline J gene is used to complete it. The chain couples TRBV10-2 to TRBJ2-3, with D possibly matching TRBD2 (6 bases). With 5 bases removed from V and 4 bases from J, the gap between germline ends came to 10 bases. This CDR3 region has 13 residues. Germline-derived CDR1 and CDR2 are WSHSY and SAAADI. The DNA read from the CDR3 is TGCGCCAGCAGTTCGACTAGGCCAGATACG. Translated: CASSSTRPDT. The entire CDR3 sequence reads CASSSTRPDTQYF.

This clone was picked up many times. The read terminates 3 residues ahead of where the CDR3 ends, so the germline J gene completes it. The rearrangement uses TRBV29-1 and TRBJ1-2, with D possibly TRBD1 on 5 matching bases. Germline CDR1 SQVTM, CDR2 ANQGSEA. V was trimmed by 7 bases and J by 1 base, leaving 7 bases between them. The length of the CDR3 is 11 residues. This CDR3 reads CSGRGNYGYTF. Partial CDR3 DNA: TGCAGCGGGAGGGGTAACTATGGC. The full variable domain, its missing parts supplied by reference TRBV29-1 and TRBJ1-2, is SAVISQKPSRDICQRGTSLTIQCQVDSQVTMMFWYRQQPGQSLTLIATANQGSEATYESGFVIDKFPISRPNLTFSTLTVSNMSPEDSSIYLCSGRGNYGYTFGSGTRLTVV.

Comment on this clone: The CDR3 is cut off 3 residues early in the read; its end comes from the germline J gene. V is TRBV5-1 and J is TRBJ2-1; unclear D gene. V was cut by 0 bases and J by 6 bases, with 16 bases left in between. Looked up from germline, CDR1 is SGHRS and CDR2 is YFSETQ. CDR3 size: 16 residues. This CDR3 is CASSLASAQYSNEQFF. CDR3 DNA, as far as it was read: TGCGCCAGCAGCTTGGCCAGCGCTCAGTATTCCAATGAG.

This clone was recorded many times. The missing CDR3 end, 3 residues past where the read stops, is filled in from the germline J gene. J is TRBJ2-1 and V is TRBV19; 9 bases agree with TRBD1. V dropped 7 bases and J dropped 3; count of bases not matched to a gene: 13. The CDR3 contains 17 residues. Per the germline V gene, CDR1 is LNHDA and CDR2 is SQIVND (reference sequence). CDR3 protein: CASKTGTGTTNYNEQFF. Partial CDR3 DNA: TGTGCCAGTAAAACCGGGACAGGGACCACTAACTACAATGAG. The variable domain in full, with the rest retrieved from reference TRBV19 and TRBJ2-1, is DGGITQSPKYLFRKEGQNVTLSCEQNLNHDAMYWYRQDPGQGLRLIYYSQIVNDFQKGDIAEGYSVSREKKESFPLTVTSAQKNPTAFYLCASKTGTGTTNYNEQFFGPGTRLTVL.

This clone was seen a few times. Read coverage stops 3 residues before the CDR3 terminus; the germline J gene supplies the remainder. The chain carries TRBV2 and TRBJ1-2; D is undetermined. This CDR3 comprises 19 residues. Per the germline V gene, CDR1 is SNHLY and CDR2 is FYNNEI. The CDR3 protein is CASSEALRLDFVSTDTYTF. The covered CDR3 bases are TGTGCCAGCAGTGAAGCGCTTCGGTTGGATTTTGTAAGCACAGATACC. Filled out from reference TRBV2 and TRBJ1-2, the complete variable domain reads EPEVTQTPSHQVTQMGQEVILRCVPISNHLYFYWYRQILGQKVEFLVSFYNNEISEKSEIFDDQFSVERPDGSNFTLKIRSTKLEDSAMYFCASSEALRLDFVSTDTYTFGSGTRLTVV.

This clone was recorded at least ten times. The read is 3 residues too short to cover the CDR3 end, so that end is filled in from the germline J gene. V gene TRBV11-3 combines with J gene TRBJ1-6; D not resolved. This CDR3 region has 14 residues. CDR1 SGHNT and CDR2 YENEEA come from the germline V gene. Trimming took 1 base from V and 7 from J, leaving 8 bases between them. The covered CDR3 bases are TGTGCCAGCAGCTTAGGGAGCGCGAATTCACCC. It is translated as CASSLGSANSP. In full, the CDR3 is CASSLGSANSPLHF.

This clone was detected ten times or more. The read terminates 3 residues before the CDR3 end, so the remaining end is supplied by the germline J gene. This chain links TRBV2 with TRBJ1-2, with 11 positions matching TRBD1. Germline V gene sequence: CDR1 SNHLY, CDR2 FYNNEI. The CDR3 is made up of 14 amino acids. CDR3 bases read: TGTGCCAGCAGTGAAGAGGGACAGGGGGTCGGC. Its protein is CASSEEGQGVG. The entire CDR3 protein reads CASSEEGQGVGYTF.

This clone turned up a few times. Sequencing ends 3 residues short of the CDR3 end; the germline J gene provides the rest. V gene TRBV19 combines with J gene TRBJ1-1; D might be TRBD1 (6 bases). Per the germline V gene, CDR1 is LNHDA and CDR2 is SQIVND (reference sequence). The CDR3 contains 12 residues. Deletions cut 8 bases from V and 5 bases from J, with 12 bases between. CDR3 amino acids: CASAGGATEAFF. The covered CDR3 bases are TGTGCCAGTGCCGGGGGGGCTACTGAA.

This clone was found many times. With the read ending 3 residues before the CDR3 end, the germline J gene is used to fill in that end. The rearrangement uses TRBV4-1 and TRBJ2-2; 10 bases are a match to TRBD1. The trim removed 1 base at V and 8 bases at J, leaving 4 bases unmatched. The germline CDR1 and CDR2 sequences are MGHRA and YSYEKL. The CDR3 loop spans 15 amino acids. The sequenced CDR3 bases are TGCGCCAGCAGCCAAGCGGACAGGGGGGTTGGGGAG. Its protein product is CASSQADRGVGE. The complete CDR3 protein is CASSQADRGVGELFF.

In its sample, this clone was seen a few times. Sequence at one end of the junction differs from germline and may be a read error. With the read ending 3 residues before the CDR3 end, the germline J gene is used to fill in that end. Other DNA sequences of this sample code for an identical CDR3. The rearrangement links TRBV5-1 to TRBJ1-3, with 11 bases lining up with TRBD1. CDR3 length equals 16 residues. Germline CDR1 is SGHRS and CDR2 is YFSETQ. The CDR3: CASSQGTGGFGNTIYF. The part of the CDR3 DNA that was read is TGCGCCAGCAGCCAAGGGACAGGGGGTTTTGGAAACACG.

This clone has ten or more counts. Coverage ceases 3 residues before the CDR3 finishes, and the germline J gene fills in the end. This rearrangement joins TRBV7-2 to TRBJ1-5, with D tentatively TRBD1 (6 bases). Trimming pared 1 base from V and 4 bases from J, leaving 11 bases between. Per the germline V gene, CDR1 is SGHTA and CDR2 is FQGNSA. This CDR3 comprises 15 residues. The sequenced part of the CDR3 DNA is TGTGCCAGCAGCTTAGTAGGAGGGGGAAATCAGCCC. It specifies CASSLVGGGNQP. The full CDR3 is CASSLVGGGNQPQHF.

This clone was seen at least ten times. The read terminates 3 residues before the CDR3 end, so the remaining end is supplied by the germline J gene. The V and J genes are TRBV29-1 and TRBJ2-1; 9 nucleotides match TRBD2. Germline V gene data show CDR1 as SQVTM and CDR2 as ANQGSEA. The CDR3 is 14 residues long. After removal of 4 bases from V and 9 bases from J, the junction contained 10 bases not matched to a gene. CDR3 DNA, as far as it was read: TGCAGCGTTGGAGGGCTAGCGGGGCGTGGTGAG. This translates into CSVGGLAGRGE. The whole CDR3 protein reads CSVGGLAGRGEQFF.

This clone was seen ten or more times. This CDR3 reads CASSLRETSWGTTNYEQYF. CDR3 bases read: TGTGCCAGCAGCTTACGGGAGACTAGCTGGGGCACCACAAACTACGAG. V is TRBV13 and J is TRBJ2-7; 7 bases align to TRBD2. The read terminates 3 residues ahead of where the CDR3 ends, so the germline J gene completes it. Germline V gene lookup returns CDR1 PRHDT and CDR2 FYEKMQ (reference sequence). V trimming: 2 bases; J trimming: 3 bases; junction bases outside the gene matches: 19. The CDR3 totals 19 residues. The full variable domain, its missing parts supplied by reference TRBV13 and TRBJ2-7, is AAGVIQSPRHLIKEKRETATLKCYPIPRHDTVYWYQQGPGQDPQFLISFYEKMQSDKGSIPDRFSAQQFSDYHSELNMSSLELGDSALYFCASSLRETSWGTTNYEQYFGPGTRLTVT.

At least ten counts were recorded for this clone. The CDR3 goes on 3 residues after the read ends, and that part is filled in from the germline J gene. V usage is TRBV5-1 and J usage is TRBJ1-6; D is ambiguous. The V and J ends lost 0 bases and 7 bases respectively, with 11 bases between them. Germline loops: CDR1 SGHRS, CDR2 YFSETQ. The CDR3 runs to 15 residues. The CDR3 bases that were read are TGCGCCAGCAGCTTGGGGGCAGGAGAAAATTCACCC. This codes for CASSLGAGENSP. The whole CDR3 sequence reads CASSLGAGENSPLHF.

This clone occurred many times. The read ends 3 residues before the CDR3 terminus; that terminus is restored from the germline J gene. J is TRBJ2-5 and V is TRBV7-7, with 8 bases identical to TRBD2. Trimming cost V 1 base and J 1 base; bases outside gene matches: 2. The length of the CDR3 is 15 residues. Germline CDR1 and CDR2: SSHAT and FNYEAQ (reference sequence). CDR3 DNA (partial): TGTGCCAGCAGCTTAGGCGGGGGGCTCCAAGAGACC. As protein: CASSLGGGLQET. The entire CDR3 reads CASSLGGGLQETQYF.

There are many counts of this clone. Read data end 3 residues before the CDR3 end; the end is taken from the germline J gene. The V and J genes are TRBV7-4 and TRBJ1-3; 7 positions agree with TRBD1. This CDR3 is 16 amino acids long. J gave up 5 bases and V 5 bases, and 12 bases lay outside the gene matches. Germline-derived CDR1 and CDR2 are SGHVT and SQSDAQ. Partial CDR3 DNA: TGTGCCAGCAGCACCCGACAGGGCTCTCCACGAAACACC. This sequence encodes CASSTRQGSPRNT. The entire CDR3 protein is CASSTRQGSPRNTIYF.